Below, 32 T cell receptor beta chains from the same sample are listed, as sequenced in a study of shared clonotypes between healthy human individuals. Using immunoSEQ multiplex PCR, the repertoire was profiled, and TCRdb retains in-frame clones only, with some absent. Found here are about 2.3 million clones, approximately 95% of them singletons; the top ten hold 0.39%. The sample consisted of naive CD4+ T cells from PBMCs. This sample's subset: CD45RA+ positively selected. The receptor source for this set is a man younger than 30 in good health. Some clones in this sample may be carry-over from other donors' samples.

The rearrangement uses TRBV6-5 and TRBJ2-7, with 8 bases aligning to TRBD1. This CDR3 spans 16 amino acids. The V gene end was trimmed by 0 bases and the J gene end by 6 bases; junction bases not matched to a gene: 10. Germline CDR1 is MNHEY and CDR2 is SVGAGI. CDR3 amino acids: CASSYSGTGILSEQYF. CDR3 DNA: TGTGCCAGCAGTTACTCCGGGACAGGAATCTTAAGCGAGCAGTACTTC.

The chain links TRBV5-6 to TRBJ1-1; a possible D gene is TRBD1 (5 bases). The CDR3 contains 16 residues. Per germline, CDR1 SGHDT and CDR2 YYEEEE. V dropped 4 bases and J dropped 4 bases, with 20 bases sitting between them. CDR3 region: CASSLLFREGRTEAFF. The CDR3 DNA reads as TGTGCCAGCAGCCTACTATTTAGGGAGGGACGCACTGAAGCTTTCTTT. The full variable domain, rest sourced from reference TRBV5-6 and TRBJ1-1, is DAGVTQSPTHLIKTRGQQVTLRCSPKSGHDTVSWYQQALGQGPQFIFQYYEEEERQRGNFPDRFSGHQFPNYSSELNVNALLLGDSALYLCASSLLFREGRTEAFFGQGTRLTVV.

The chain has TRBV21-1 and TRBJ2-7; the table's D call of TRBD2 was not tested on the DNA. TRBV21-1 is shown as a pseudogene. The CDR3 totals 13 residues. The CDR3 spells CASSKRQAGEQYF. For the CDR3, the DNA is TGTGCCAGCAGCAAAAGACAAGCGGGGGAGCAGTACTTC.

The chain joins TRBV11-2 to TRBJ2-1; perhaps TRBD2 as D (5 bases). Trimming shortened V by 4 bases and J by 7 bases, and 17 bases separated the two germline ends. This CDR3 contains 15 residues. Germline-derived CDR1 and CDR2 are SGHAT and FQNNGV. CDR3: CASSSSRGIPNEQFF. In DNA, the CDR3 is TGTGCCAGCAGCTCCTCTAGAGGGATTCCGAATGAGCAGTTCTTC.

The count of this clone is one. The V call is TRBV29-1, the J call TRBJ2-5; a weak D match, TRBD2 (6 bases). V lost 2 bases to trimming and J lost 5 bases, with 12 bases between them. The CDR3 runs to 13 residues. Germline CDR1 SQVTM, CDR2 ANQGSEA. The chain's CDR3 is CSVESAGWETQYF. CDR3 bases: TGCAGCGTTGAATCGGCGGGATGGGAGACCCAGTACTTC.

The rearrangement uses TRBV7-3 and TRBJ2-3; 8 bases fit TRBD2. Germline CDR1 and CDR2: SGHTA and FQGTGA. Unmatched junction bases numbered 5, after V lost 5 bases and J lost 1 base. The CDR3 totals 15 residues. The CDR3 protein is CASSPREGGTDTQYF. DNA for the CDR3: TGTGCCAGCAGCCCACGGGAGGGAGGCACAGATACGCAGTATTTT.

The gene calls are TRBV7-9 and TRBJ1-2; possibly TRBD1 for D (6 bases). The CDR3 length is 15 residues. The germline CDR1 and CDR2 sequences are SEHNR and FQNEAQ (reference sequence). The germline V and J ends were trimmed by 2 bases and 3 bases, with 13 bases remaining between them. The CDR3 here is CASSLSTGFDYGYTF. As DNA, the CDR3 is TGTGCCAGCAGCTTAAGTACAGGGTTCGACTATGGCTACACCTTC.

V and J are TRBV27 and TRBJ1-5; 7 positions match TRBD1. CDR1 is MNHEY, CDR2 SMNVEV, per germline (reference sequence). With V trimmed by 5 bases and J by 7 bases, 23 bases remained unmatched. The CDR3 is 19 residues long. The CDR3 sequence: CASSPRTGLRTGRVQPQHF. The DNA of the CDR3 is TGTGCCAGCAGTCCCAGGACAGGACTACGAACGGGGCGGGTCCAGCCCCAGCATTTT.

The rearrangement uses TRBV5-1 and TRBJ2-5; D perhaps matches TRBD1 (6 bases). V gave up 1 base and J gave up 2 bases, with 21 bases separating them. Germline V gene sequence: CDR1 SGHRS, CDR2 YFSETQ. The CDR3 is made up of 18 amino acids. CDR3 sequence reads: CASSLFGTNFGNQETQYF. For the CDR3, the DNA is TGCGCCAGCAGCTTGTTTGGGACAAACTTTGGGAATCAAGAGACCCAGTACTTC.

The gene calls are TRBV6-4 and TRBJ2-7, with 10 bases aligning to TRBD2. Germline V gene lookup returns CDR1 MRHNA and CDR2 SNTAGT. The ends lost 4 bases at V and 3 bases at J; junction bases unmatched: 9. The CDR3 loop spans 16 amino acids. CDR3 bases: TGTGCCAGCAGTGGCCGAGCGGGAGGGATCCTCTACGAGCAGTACTTC. Amino acids: CASSGRAGGILYEQYF.

The chain links TRBV7-3 to TRBJ2-3, with D maybe TRBD2 (7 bases). From germline, CDR1 is SGHTA and CDR2 FQGTGA. The CDR3 has 16 amino acids. Trimming took 1 base from V and 4 from J, leaving 15 bases between them. The CDR3 DNA reads as TGTGCCAGCAGCTTAATGGGGGGGCGCACGCCAGATACGCAGTATTTT. Protein sequence: CASSLMGGRTPDTQYF.

For the CDR3, the DNA is TGTGCCACCAGCAGGAGACTAGCGGAGACGCAGTATTTT. Protein sequence: CATSRRLAETQYF. The chain couples TRBV15 to TRBJ2-3; TRBD2 matches at 9 bases. CDR3 length: 13 amino acids. The V gene end was trimmed by 3 bases and the J gene end by 9 bases; junction bases not matched to a gene: 4. The germline gives CDR1 LNHNV, CDR2 YYDKDF (reference sequence).

The chain carries TRBV6-1 and TRBJ2-1, with 11 bases that match TRBD2. The CDR3 has 15 amino acids. Trimming took 6 bases from V and 2 from J; bases not matched to a gene: 3. The germline V gene encodes CDR1 MNHNS and CDR2 SASEGT. CDR3 bases: TGTGCCAGCAGACTAGCGGGAGTCACCTACAATGAGCAGTTCTTC. Protein product: CASRLAGVTYNEQFF.

For the CDR3, the DNA is TGCGCCAGCAGCCAAGATCCGGGGGGACTAGCGGACTTAGCCAAAAACATTCAGTACTTC. This translates into CASSQDPGGLADLAKNIQYF. The chain couples TRBV4-1 to TRBJ2-4, with TRBD2 matching over 11 bases. Germline V gene sequence: CDR1 MGHRA, CDR2 YSYEKL. The CDR3 runs to 20 residues. V lost 0 bases, J lost 0 bases, and 10 bases stayed unmatched.

The chain links TRBV27 to TRBJ1-6; D gene uncertain. Germline values: CDR1 MNHEY, CDR2 SMNVEV (reference sequence). V was cut by 3 bases and J by 4 bases, with 7 bases left in between. The CDR3 is made up of 14 amino acids. The DNA of the CDR3 is TGTGCCAGCAGTTTTGAACATTATAATTCACCCCTCCACTTT. This sequence encodes CASSFEHYNSPLHF.

A note on this clone: The same CDR3 also results from other DNA sequences found in this sample. The chain is built from TRBV30 and TRBJ1-5, with TRBD1 matching over 7 bases. From germline, CDR1 is GTSNPN and CDR2 SVGIG (reference sequence). The CDR3 is 15 residues long. Trimming cost V 2 bases and J 4 bases; bases outside gene matches: 8. As DNA, the CDR3 is TGTGCCTGGAGTCGAGGCAGGGGGAGTAATCAGCCCCAGCATTTT. Translating it yields CAWSRGRGSNQPQHF.

This rearrangement joins TRBV13 to TRBJ2-7; 7 nucleotides agree with TRBD2. CDR3 size: 15 residues. Per germline, CDR1 PRHDT and CDR2 FYEKMQ (reference sequence). The trim removed 3 bases at V and 3 bases at J, leaving 8 bases unmatched. The CDR3 sequence: CASSFPGGSVYEQYF. In DNA form, the CDR3 reads TGTGCCAGCAGCTTTCCAGGCGGGAGCGTCTACGAGCAGTACTTC.

The J gene is TRBJ1-1, the V gene TRBV5-1, with D perhaps matching TRBD1 (5 bases). The CDR3 extends over 13 amino acids. Germline-derived CDR1 and CDR2 are SGHRS and YFSETQ. Trimming pared 3 bases from V and 4 bases from J, leaving 10 bases between. The CDR3 DNA reads as TGCGCCAGCAGCTCAGGGACGTCCACTGAAGCTTTCTTT. It translates to CASSSGTSTEAFF. Full variable domain (outside the CDR3, taken from reference TRBV5-1 and TRBJ1-1): KAGVTQTPRYLIKTRGQQVTLSCSPISGHRSVSWYQQTPGQGLQFLFEYFSETQRNKGNFPGRFSGRQFSNSRSEMNVSTLELGDSALYLCASSSGTSTEAFFGQGTRLTVV.

In the case of this clone: Other DNA sequences of this sample code for an identical CDR3. The rearrangement links TRBV28 to TRBJ1-2, with 9 bases identical to TRBD1. The junction had 4 bases not matched to a gene; V was cut back by 6 bases and J by 2 bases. Germline-derived CDR1 and CDR2 are MDHEN and SYDVKM. This CDR3 comprises 14 residues. CDR3 sequence: CASRTGGSNYGYTF. As DNA, the CDR3 is TGTGCCAGCAGAACAGGGGGCTCAAACTATGGCTACACCTTC.

The CDR3 reads CASSSPGGRDTQYF. CDR3 DNA sequence: TGTGCCAGCAGTTCGCCGGGGGGCAGGGATACGCAGTATTTT. J is TRBJ2-3 and V is TRBV6-5, with D possibly TRBD2 on 7 matching bases. Between the trimmed V and J ends, which lost 4 bases and 6 bases, there was a span of 14 bases. CDR3 size: 14 residues. Germline V gene lookup returns CDR1 MNHEY and CDR2 SVGAGI.

This chain uses TRBV19 with TRBJ2-1, with 7 bases lining up with TRBD2. Trimming took 3 bases from V and 4 from J; bases not matched to a gene: 3. CDR3 length: 14 residues. The germline CDR1 and CDR2 sequences are LNHDA and SQIVND (reference sequence). CDR3 DNA: TGTGCCAGTAGTATGCGGGAGTCGTACAATGAGCAGTTCTTC. Residues: CASSMRESYNEQFF. Full variable domain (rest looked up from reference TRBV19 and TRBJ2-1): DGGITQSPKYLFRKEGQNVTLSCEQNLNHDAMYWYRQDPGQGLRLIYYSQIVNDFQKGDIAEGYSVSREKKESFPLTVTSAQKNPTAFYLCASSMRESYNEQFFGPGTRLTVL.

The rearrangement uses TRBV4-2 and TRBJ1-5, with D uncertain. The V end was cut by 0 bases, the J end by 2 bases, with 14 bases between. The CDR3 has 17 amino acids. Germline-derived CDR1 and CDR2 are LGHNA and YNFKEQ. The CDR3 protein is CASSQDSWYGGNQPQHF. The CDR3 region has the DNA TGTGCCAGCAGCCAAGATTCTTGGTATGGGGGCAATCAGCCCCAGCATTTT.

The chain recombines TRBV27 with TRBJ2-7; TRBD2 matches 12 bases. The germline gives CDR1 MNHEY, CDR2 SMNVEV (reference sequence). The CDR3 runs to 15 residues. V dropped 5 bases and J dropped 6; count of bases not matched to a gene: 8. This CDR3 reads CASSRGLAGIVEQYF. The CDR3 DNA reads as TGTGCCAGCAGTCGAGGACTAGCGGGGATTGTCGAGCAGTACTTC.

V gene TRBV6-5 combines with J gene TRBJ1-6; D is uncertain. Trimming stripped 5 bases from V and 9 bases from J, with 11 bases between. This CDR3 has 13 amino acids. Germline-derived CDR1 and CDR2 are MNHEY and SVGAGI. The CDR3: CASSPPSASPLHF. In DNA form, the CDR3 reads TGTGCCAGCAGTCCACCCTCTGCTTCACCCCTCCACTTT.

The chain links TRBV10-3 to TRBJ2-1; 10 bases are a match to TRBD2. Germline V CDR1 and CDR2: ENHRY, SYGVKD. With 2 bases clipped from V and 7 bases from J, the junction kept 5 bases outside the gene matches. The CDR3 spans 15 residues. As DNA, the CDR3 is TGTGCCATCAGTGAGCCTTCGGGACTAGCGAATGAGCAGTTCTTC. Translating gives CAISEPSGLANEQFF.

The chain uses TRBV7-9 and TRBJ2-4; D ambiguous. V was trimmed by 5 bases and J by 7 bases, leaving 21 bases between them. From germline, CDR1 is SEHNR and CDR2 FQNEAQ (reference sequence). The CDR3 has 16 residues. The CDR3 region is CASSDIRAETENIQYF. The CDR3 bases are TGTGCCAGCAGCGACATTCGCGCGGAGACGGAGAACATTCAGTACTTC.

The chain is built from TRBV28 and TRBJ1-4; the match to TRBD1 covers 11 bases. With V trimmed by 5 bases and J by 7 bases, 6 bases remained unmatched. CDR3 length: 15 amino acids. In germline, CDR1 is MDHEN, CDR2 SYDVKM. The CDR3 DNA reads as TGTGCCAGCAGTGAGGACAGGGGGCAAGTTGAAAAACTGTTTTTT. Translating it yields CASSEDRGQVEKLFF.

This rearrangement joins TRBV7-3 to TRBJ2-1, with TRBD2 matching over 7 bases. V lost 3 bases and J lost 15; bases outside the gene matches: 11. This CDR3 is built from 13 residues. CDR1 and CDR2 from the germline V gene are SGHTA and FQGTGA. As DNA, the CDR3 is TGTGCCAGCAGCTTCGGGCGGGAGCGGATGTTGTTCTTC. Translating it yields CASSFGRERMLFF.

This chain links TRBV28 with TRBJ2-1, with TRBD2 matching over 8 bases. Trimming removed 4 bases from V and 12 bases from J; junction bases left unmatched: 11. Germline CDR1 MDHEN, CDR2 SYDVKM. CDR3 length equals 14 residues. The CDR3 region has the DNA TGTGCCAGCAGTTCGGACCCTGACCGGGGGGGGCAGTTCTTC. Protein sequence: CASSSDPDRGGQFF.

Regarding this clone: This CDR3 is also generated by other DNA sequences in the sample. This rearrangement joins TRBV28 to TRBJ1-1; D ambiguous. CDR1 is MDHEN, CDR2 SYDVKM, per germline. V was cut by 3 bases and J by 1 base, with 6 bases left in between. The CDR3 contains 13 residues. CDR3 protein: CASSFNRNTEAFF. Written as DNA, the CDR3 is TGTGCCAGCAGTTTTAATAGGAACACTGAAGCTTTCTTT.

The genes are TRBV15 and TRBJ1-1; D gene uncertain. The length of the CDR3 is 15 residues. Germline-derived CDR1 and CDR2 are LNHNV and YYDKDF (reference sequence). Trimming removed 1 base at V and 4 bases at J, with 13 bases between. This CDR3 reads CATSRGGAEGTEAFF. For the CDR3, the DNA is TGTGCCACCAGCAGAGGAGGCGCGGAGGGCACTGAAGCTTTCTTT. The whole variable domain, remainder taken from reference TRBV15 and TRBJ1-1, is DAMVIQNPRYQVTQFGKPVTLSCSQTLNHNVMYWYQQKSSQAPKLLFHYYDKDFNNEADTPDNFQSRRPNTSFCFLDIRSPGLGDTAMYLCATSRGGAEGTEAFFGQGTRLTVV.

This clone was found once. The J gene is TRBJ1-1, the V gene TRBV5-1; D may be TRBD1 (5 bases). V was shortened by 1 base and J by 3 bases, with 13 bases between the two germline ends. The CDR3 is 15 amino acids. Germline CDR1 reads SGHRS; CDR2 reads YFSETQ. This chain's CDR3 is CASSLMQGGDTEAFF. CDR3 in DNA: TGCGCCAGCAGCTTGATGCAGGGAGGGGACACTGAAGCTTTCTTT.